This TCR beta chain was sequenced in a study of cytomegalovirus exposure and HLA in healthy donors. It was with 60 Vbeta and 13 Jbeta primers that the PCR ran. Using immunoSEQ multiplex PCR, the repertoire was profiled, and TCRdb retains in-frame clones only, with some absent. This sample has under 200,000 clones, with roughly four fifths found just once. Study-wide results and limits: There were some V segments, including TRBV6-2 and TRBV6-3, excluded as indistinguishable. Among TCR beta chains of equal frequency, HLA-associated ones were more clonally expanded in a later analysis.

For this clone: Its antigen is unknown. The junction departs from germline at one end; a sequencing error may be responsible.

The CDR3 has 13 residues. Germline assignment: CDR1 SEHNR and CDR2 FQNEAQ (reference sequence). This receptor was taken from a woman aged 18-29 years in good health and CMV-seronegative. The sequenced sample consisted of PBMCs. This chain joins TRBV7-9 and TRBJ2-7, with a tentative D call TRBD2 (6 bases). CDR3 sequence (DNA): TGTTCCAGCTCGGGAGAACTGGGCTACGAGCAGTACTTC. As protein: CSSSGELGYEQYF.